This paragraph covers one T cell receptor (beta chain) sequence. This entry belongs to a study of blood T cell repertoires in COVID-19. Some clones are missing from TCRdb's copy, which holds only in-frame ones; the method was immunoSEQ multiplex PCR. The data contain hundreds of thousands of clones, roughly 90% of them singletons. The germline V gene encodes CDR1 LGHDT and CDR2 YNNKEL (reference sequence). The trim removed 2 bases at V and 7 bases at J, leaving 3 bases unmatched. The CDR3 runs to 13 residues. This sequence was found in a woman in her twenties or thirties with active or convalescent COVID-19. The chain carries TRBV3-1 (or the pseudogene TRBV3-2) and TRBJ1-2; 8 bases map to TRBD1. Source material: peripheral blood. The CDR3, as DNA: TGTGCCAGCAGCCAAAGGACAGGGACTGGCTACACCTTC. It yields the protein CASSQRTGTGYTF.